Listed below are T cell receptor beta chains from one sample, sequenced in a study of cytomegalovirus exposure and HLA in healthy donors. This table comes from immunoSEQ multiplex PCR, and its TCRdb copy is limited to in-frame clones, with some not included. This sample has approximately 150,000 clones, with roughly 85% found just once. Sequenced material: PBMCs. The source is a man younger than 35 in good health and CMV-seropositive. Each CDR3 is given with its conserved first and last residue. The order of the fields is V gene, J gene, D gene, clone size, CDR3 length, CDR3 DNA, CDR3 protein. The D gene is left open where the match is weak. For some rows the clone size is stated as once, few or many, or as a class when expanded; others skip it.

TRBV10-3	TRBJ2-2	.	.	13	TGTGCCATCAGGTTAACAGGGACCGGGGAGCTGTTTTTT	CAIRLTGTGELFF
TRBV10-3	TRBJ1-2	.	.	13	TGTGCCATCAATTCGGGGTTGAACTATGGCTACACCTTC	CAINSGLNYGYTF
TRBV7-6	TRBJ1-1	.	.	14	TGTGCCAGCAGCCCCGGACAGAGAAACACTGAAGCTTTCTTT	CASSPGQRNTEAFF
TRBV2	TRBJ2-7	.	.	12	TGTGCCAGCGCTCTTTACACCTACGAGCAGTACTTC	CASALYTYEQYF
TRBV19	TRBJ2-7	.	.	14	TGTGCCAGTAGTATGACAGTAGGTTCCTACGAGCAGTACTTC	CASSMTVGSYEQYF
TRBV5-4	TRBJ2-1	TRBD2	.	16	TGTGCCAGCAGCTTTGGCGGGGCTAGCGGATACAATGAGCAGTTCTTC	CASSFGGASGYNEQFF
TRBV5-6	TRBJ1-2	.	.	14	TGTGCCAGCAGCCTATTGGCTGGACTAAATGGCTACACCTTC	CASSLLAGLNGYTF
TRBV6-5	TRBJ2-2	.	.	13	TGTGCCAGCGGACATTGGAACACCGGGGAGCTGTTTTTT	CASGHWNTGELFF
TRBV11-3	TRBJ2-7	.	.	13	TGTGCCAGCAGCCCGGCTAGGGGCTACGAGCAGTACTTC	CASSPARGYEQYF
TRBV25-1	TRBJ2-7	.	.	13	TGTGCCAGCAGTGGGACAGACTCCTACGAGCAGTACTTC	CASSGTDSYEQYF
TRBV30	TRBJ2-2	TRBD1	.	15	TGTGCCTGGAGTGTACGGGACAGAGACACCGGGGAGCTGTTTTTT	CAWSVRDRDTGELFF
TRBV19	TRBJ1-5	.	.	17	TGTGCCAGTAGTATGGAGACGGCGCCTTATAGCAATCAGCCCCAGCATTTT	CASSMETAPYSNQPQHF
TRBV6-4	TRBJ1-2	.	.	13	TGTGCCAGCAGTGACTCTACAAACTATGGCTACACCTTC	CASSDSTNYGYTF
TRBV7-2	TRBJ2-7	TRBD2	.	15	TGTGCCAGCAGCTTAGCGGGAGGGTTCTCCTACGAGCAGTACTTC	CASSLAGGFSYEQYF
TRBV15	TRBJ1-5	TRBD1	.	15	TGTGCCACCAGCCCGTCCAGGGGGCTCTATCAGCCCCAGCATTTT	CATSPSRGLYQPQHF
TRBV9	TRBJ1-5	.	.	13	TGTGCCAGCAGCGTAGAAGGGGATTGGCCCCAGCATTTT	CASSVEGDWPQHF
TRBV9	TRBJ2-2	.	.	19	TGTGCCAGCAGCGTACAAGCCGTACAGGCCTACGCGAACACCGGGGAGCTGTTTTTT	CASSVQAVQAYANTGELFF
TRBV7-9	TRBJ1-5	.	.	15	TGTGCCAGCAGCCCAGGCGGGAATAGCAATCAGCCCCAGCATTTT	CASSPGGNSNQPQHF
TRBV7-2	TRBJ2-5	.	once	13	TGTGCCAGCAGCTACCGACGGGAAGAGACCCAGTACTTC	CASSYRREETQYF
TRBV7-8	TRBJ1-3	.	.	14	TGTGCCAGCAGCTTGCTAGACAGAGGAAACACCATATATTTT	CASSLLDRGNTIYF
TRBV2	TRBJ2-1	TRBD2	few	13	TGTGCCAGCAGTGCGGGAGGAGTATATGAGCAGTTCTTC	CASSAGGVYEQFF
TRBV27	TRBJ1-2	.	few	15	TGTGCCAGCAGTTTATCTAGTGAGGCAGGGTGGGGCTACACCTTC	CASSLSSEAGWGYTF
TRBV6-6	TRBJ2-1	.	.	12	TGTGCCAGCACTCCGACAGCCAATGAGCAGTTCTTC	CASTPTANEQFF
TRBV5-5	TRBJ2-7	.	.	14	TGTGCCAGCACCATTAGGACAGCCACCTACGAGCAGTACTTC	CASTIRTATYEQYF
TRBV6-1	TRBJ2-5	TRBD2	.	13	TGTGCCAGCAGTGAACGGGGAGGGGAGACCCAGTACTTC	CASSERGGETQYF